The entry that follows covers one T cell receptor beta chain sequence. Its target is unknown. The data belong to a study of radiotherapy plus CTLA-4 blockade in lung cancer. Study summary: Patients showed objective responses in about a sixth of cases, and disease control was achieved by about 31%.

Findings and limits, study-wide: The best prediction of response reportedly came from early blood T cell clone dynamics, with interferon-beta.

Trimming stripped 11 bases from V and 1 base from J, with 9 bases between. Germline CDR1 reads KGHSH; CDR2 reads LQKENI. The CDR3 is made up of 12 amino acids. Measured with immunoSEQ multiplex PCR; TCRdb has only the in-frame clones, and not every one. The sample contains fewer than 40,000 clones, roughly 79% of which appear only once. The sample in question was peripheral blood, obtained from a patient treated with radiotherapy plus ipilimumab. The rearrangement links TRBV18 to TRBJ1-3; maybe TRBD1 (5 bases). This sequence originates from a human donor with non-small cell lung cancer that progressed on radiotherapy plus ipilimumab. In DNA form, the CDR3 reads TGTGCCGGGGCCGGATCTGGAAACACCATATATTTT. Translating it yields CAGAGSGNTIYF.